This T cell receptor beta chain was recorded in a study of OX40 agonist ivuxolimab in advanced cancers. Findings and caveats of the study: Doses of 0.1 to 3.0 mg/kg were accompanied by clonal expansion of CD4+ and CD8+ blood T cells by week 6.

Produced via immunoSEQ multiplex PCR; TCRdb's table is partial and in-frame only. The sample has roughly 41,000 clones, about 88% seen once. The CDR3 covers 15 residues. Per the germline V gene, CDR1 is LGHNA and CDR2 is YNFKEQ. Trimming cost V 5 bases and J 4 bases, with 17 bases left between them. Notes on this clone: Its antigen is as yet unknown.

V usage is TRBV4-2 and J usage is TRBJ1-2; TRBD1 is a possible D gene (5 bases). The material sequenced was CD4+ or CD8+ T cells sorted from blood, taken in a trial of the OX40 agonist ivuxolimab. This clonotype was sampled from an adult with an advanced solid tumor such as melanoma, head and neck, liver or kidney cancer. The CDR3 loop reads CASSAPGGVGYGYTF. CDR3 sequence (DNA): TGTGCCAGCAGCGCTCCGGGAGGGGTGGGCTATGGCTACACCTTC.